The 14 T cell receptor beta chains below all came from one sample that was sequenced in a study of spatial heterogeneity in lung cancer. TCRdb reprocessed the 5' RACE reads with MiXCR, giving one entry per CDR3 protein. The table lists 82,000 or so distinct CDR3 sequences, 10% to 15% of them singletons, with 4.5% to 5.5% in the top ten. Time point described: sample taken at primary tumor resection. Whole RNA obtained from tumor, nontumor lung or frozen PBMC underwent sequencing without sorting. This specimen was PBMCs, taken at surgery. These receptors were obtained from a male donor with early-stage non-small cell lung cancer.

This clonotype turned up a few times. This rearrangement joins TRBV10-1 to TRBJ2-7, with a tentative D call TRBD2 (7 bases). The CDR3 is 14 residues long. Germline CDR1 is WNHNN and CDR2 is SYGVQD (reference sequence). V dropped 4 bases and J dropped 6 bases, with 16 bases sitting between them. The CDR3 spells CASSGAGATGEQYF. DNA of the CDR3: TGCGCCAGCAGTGGGGCGGGGGCGACCGGCGAGCAGTACTTC.

The chain couples TRBV5-5 to TRBJ2-3; unclear D gene. The ends were cut back, 1 base at V and 0 bases at J, with 9 bases in the middle. Germline V gene data show CDR1 as SGHKS and CDR2 as YYEKEE (reference sequence). The CDR3 extends over 15 amino acids. This CDR3 is CASSLSLPSTDTQYF. The CDR3 DNA reads TGTGCCAGCAGCTTGTCTTTACCTAGCACAGATACGCAGTATTTT.

This clonotype was counted a few times. The V and J genes are TRBV3-1 and TRBJ1-2, with TRBD1 matching 9 bases. Trimming cost V 3 bases and J 7 bases; bases outside gene matches: 6. The CDR3 consists of 14 residues. Germline-derived CDR1 and CDR2 are LGHDT and YNNKEL (reference sequence). DNA of the CDR3: TGTGCCAGCAGCCAGAACAGGGGGCGGGGTGGCTACACCTTC. Its protein product is CASSQNRGRGGYTF.

This chain connects TRBV19 to TRBJ1-2, with D hard to call. V was trimmed by 5 bases and J by 8 bases, leaving 18 bases between them. This CDR3 comprises 14 residues. Germline-derived CDR1 and CDR2 are LNHDA and SQIVND (reference sequence). As DNA, the CDR3 is TGTGCCAGTAGTTTGACGGCCGACACACCGGGCTACACCTTC. It codes for CASSLTADTPGYTF. Complete variable domain (other parts from reference TRBV19 and TRBJ1-2): DGGITQSPKYLFRKEGQNVTLSCEQNLNHDAMYWYRQDPGQGLRLIYYSQIVNDFQKGDIAEGYSVSREKKESFPLTVTSAQKNPTAFYLCASSLTADTPGYTFGSGTRLTVV.

This clonotype was seen a few times. The rearrangement joins TRBV11-2 to TRBJ1-6; D gene unclear. The V and J ends lost 0 bases and 10 bases respectively, with 7 bases between them. The CDR3 has 13 residues. Germline V gene data show CDR1 as SGHAT and CDR2 as FQNNGV. CDR3 sequence (DNA): TGTGCCAGCAGCTTAGACCCGGGGTCACCCCTCCACTTT. Residues: CASSLDPGSPLHF.

This clonotype was counted at least ten times. The J gene is TRBJ1-1, the V gene TRBV6-2 or TRBV6-3; D is possibly TRBD1 (6 bases). The CDR3 consists of 13 residues. V was cut by 6 bases and J by 3 bases, with 11 bases left in between. Germline V CDR1 and CDR2: MNHEY, SVGEGT. CDR3 residues: CASSPGQYTEAFF. CDR3 nucleotide sequence: TGTGCCAGCAGCCCCGGACAGTACACTGAAGCTTTCTTT.

CDR3 DNA: TGTGCCAGCAGCCACTCCGGGGAGGGCAGCGGCTATGGCTACACCTTC. Amino acids: CASSHSGEGSGYGYTF. The chain joins TRBV3-1 to TRBJ1-2; D unresolved. Trimming left V 3 bases short and J 4 bases short, with 18 bases between. The CDR3 is made up of 16 amino acids. CDR1 and CDR2 (germline): LGHDT, YNNKEL (reference sequence).

The rearrangement links TRBV20-1 to TRBJ2-1, with 12 bases fitting TRBD2. The CDR3 sequence is 14 residues long. Germline assignment: CDR1 DFQATT and CDR2 SNEGSKA (reference sequence). V shed 5 bases, J shed 7 bases, and the junction held 6 bases outside the gene matches. The CDR3 sequence is CSALTSGSKNEQFF. The DNA for the CDR3 is TGCAGTGCTTTGACTAGCGGGAGCAAAAATGAGCAGTTCTTC.

At least ten counts were recorded for this clonotype. V is TRBV7-3 and J is TRBJ1-1; TRBD1 is a possible D gene (6 bases). Trimming cost V 0 bases and J 2 bases, with 13 bases left between them. This CDR3 contains 16 residues. Germline CDR1 is SGHTA and CDR2 is FQGTGA. CDR3 amino acids: CASSLTRTAVNTEAFF. In DNA, the CDR3 is TGTGCCAGCAGCTTAACCCGGACAGCAGTCAACACTGAAGCTTTCTTT.

The chain has TRBV27 and TRBJ2-7, with 7 bases lining up with TRBD1. CDR1 MNHEY and CDR2 SMNVEV come from the germline V gene (reference sequence). Trimming removed 6 bases from V and 4 bases from J; junction bases left unmatched: 6. There are 13 residues in the CDR3. The CDR3 DNA reads TGTGCCAGCAGAAAGGACAGGCAGTACGAGCAGTACTTC. Translating gives CASRKDRQYEQYF.

The CDR3 region is CSASDGRFYGYTF. CDR3 nucleotide sequence: TGCAGTGCTTCCGACGGACGTTTCTATGGCTACACCTTC. The chain couples TRBV20-1 to TRBJ1-2; D remains ambiguous. The CDR3 loop spans 13 amino acids. The ends were cut back, 5 bases at V and 4 bases at J, with 14 bases in the middle. Per the germline V gene, CDR1 is DFQATT and CDR2 is SNEGSKA (reference sequence).

This clonotype came up a few times. The chain has TRBV27 and TRBJ1-2; D gene unclear. Trimming stripped 5 bases from V and 7 bases from J, with 14 bases between. The CDR3 runs to 13 residues. CDR1 is MNHEY and CDR2 is SMNVEV in the germline V gene (reference sequence). The CDR3 DNA reads TGTGCCAGCAGTCTCCGGGCTCTTAGTGGCTACACCTTC. The encoded protein is CASSLRALSGYTF.

This clonotype was seen a few times. Mismatch with germline at one junction end may stem from a read error. This chain joins TRBV20-1 and TRBJ2-2; no definite D call. The length of the CDR3 is 14 residues. Germline-derived CDR1 and CDR2 are DFQATT and SNEGSKA (reference sequence). The CDR3 coding sequence is TGCAGTCCTAGACCGCAACGGGACACCGGGGAGCTGTTTTTT. This gives the protein CSPRPQRDTGELFF.

The chain employs TRBV7-2 and TRBJ2-1; no firm D call. V was cut by 4 bases and J by 9 bases, with 10 bases left in between. The CDR3 sequence is 12 residues long. Per germline, CDR1 SGHTA and CDR2 FQGNSA. The CDR3 sequence: CASSSYLIEQFF. The DNA for the CDR3 is TGTGCCAGCAGCTCATACCTCATTGAGCAGTTCTTC.